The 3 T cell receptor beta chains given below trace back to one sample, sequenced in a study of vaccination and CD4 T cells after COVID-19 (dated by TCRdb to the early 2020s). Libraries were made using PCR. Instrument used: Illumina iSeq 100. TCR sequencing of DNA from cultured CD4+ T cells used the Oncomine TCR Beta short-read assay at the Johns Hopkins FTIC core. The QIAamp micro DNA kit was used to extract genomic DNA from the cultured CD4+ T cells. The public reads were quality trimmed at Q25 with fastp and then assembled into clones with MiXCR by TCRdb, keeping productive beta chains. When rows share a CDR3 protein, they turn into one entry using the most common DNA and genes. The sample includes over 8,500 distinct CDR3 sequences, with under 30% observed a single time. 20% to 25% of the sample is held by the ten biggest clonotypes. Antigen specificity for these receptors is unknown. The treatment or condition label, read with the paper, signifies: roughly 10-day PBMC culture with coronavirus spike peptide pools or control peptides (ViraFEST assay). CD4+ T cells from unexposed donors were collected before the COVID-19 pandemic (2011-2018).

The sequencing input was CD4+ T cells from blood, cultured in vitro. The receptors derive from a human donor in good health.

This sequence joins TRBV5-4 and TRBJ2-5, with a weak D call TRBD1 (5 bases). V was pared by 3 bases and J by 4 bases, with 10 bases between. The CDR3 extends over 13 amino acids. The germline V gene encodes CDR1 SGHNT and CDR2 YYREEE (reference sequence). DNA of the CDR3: TGTGCCAGCAGCTCCACAGGATCAGAGACCCAGTACTTC. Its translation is CASSSTGSETQYF.

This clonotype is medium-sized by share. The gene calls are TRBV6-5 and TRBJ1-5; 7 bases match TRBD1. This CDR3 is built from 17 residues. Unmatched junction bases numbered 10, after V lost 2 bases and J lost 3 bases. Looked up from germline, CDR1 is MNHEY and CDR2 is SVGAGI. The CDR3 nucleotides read TGTGCCAGCAGTTACAACGACAGGGCTTACCCCAATCAGCCCCAGCATTTT. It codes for CASSYNDRAYPNQPQHF.

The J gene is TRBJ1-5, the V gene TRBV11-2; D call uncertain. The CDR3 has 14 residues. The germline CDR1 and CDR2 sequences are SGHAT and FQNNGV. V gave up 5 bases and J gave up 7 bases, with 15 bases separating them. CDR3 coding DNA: TGTGCCAGCAGCGCCCTCGGGGTACAACAGCCCCAGCATTTT. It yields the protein CASSALGVQQPQHF. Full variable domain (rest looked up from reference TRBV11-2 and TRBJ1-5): EAGVAQSPRYKIIEKRQSVAFWCNPISGHATLYWYQQILGQGPKLLIQFQNNGVVDDSQLPKDRFSAERLKGVDSTLKIQPAKLEDSAVYLCASSALGVQQPQHFGDGTRLSIL.